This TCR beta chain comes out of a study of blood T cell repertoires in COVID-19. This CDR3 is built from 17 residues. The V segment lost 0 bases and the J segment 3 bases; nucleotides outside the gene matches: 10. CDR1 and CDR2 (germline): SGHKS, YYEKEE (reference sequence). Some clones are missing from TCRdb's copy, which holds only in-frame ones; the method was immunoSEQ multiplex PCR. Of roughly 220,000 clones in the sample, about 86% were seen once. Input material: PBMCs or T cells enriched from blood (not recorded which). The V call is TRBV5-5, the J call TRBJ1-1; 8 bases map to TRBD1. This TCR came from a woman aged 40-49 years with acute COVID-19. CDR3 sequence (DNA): TGTGCCAGCAGCTTGGCCATCGACAGGGGATCACACACTGAAGCTTTCTTT. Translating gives CASSLAIDRGSHTEAFF.